What follows describes a single T cell receptor beta chain. The antigen is unknown. In germline, CDR1 is LGHDT, CDR2 YNNKEL (reference sequence). V was cut by 2 bases and J by 7 bases, with 9 bases left in between. There are 13 residues in the CDR3. The assay was immunoSEQ multiplex PCR, and TCRdb's table has in-frame clones only and misses some. This table holds around 130,000 clones, about 82% found once. The data originate from a study of T cell responses to AZD1222 COVID-19 vaccine. Findings and caveats of the study: Repertoires in all cases were sampled only once the peak T cell response had passed. As reported, nearly half of all spike-specific TCRs target variant regions that are unmutated. Donors were mostly white British, more females; clonal diversity possibly underestimated. Baseline serology detected seropositivity in only a handful of AZD1222 recipients.

The receptor was isolated from an adult in good health. The sample was peripheral blood, taken on day 0 of AZD1222 vaccination. V and J are TRBV3-1 (or the pseudogene TRBV3-2) and TRBJ2-1; D is unresolved. CDR3 in DNA: TGTGCCAGCAGCCAACCGAAAGCTAATGAGCAGTTCTTC. Translated: CASSQPKANEQFF.